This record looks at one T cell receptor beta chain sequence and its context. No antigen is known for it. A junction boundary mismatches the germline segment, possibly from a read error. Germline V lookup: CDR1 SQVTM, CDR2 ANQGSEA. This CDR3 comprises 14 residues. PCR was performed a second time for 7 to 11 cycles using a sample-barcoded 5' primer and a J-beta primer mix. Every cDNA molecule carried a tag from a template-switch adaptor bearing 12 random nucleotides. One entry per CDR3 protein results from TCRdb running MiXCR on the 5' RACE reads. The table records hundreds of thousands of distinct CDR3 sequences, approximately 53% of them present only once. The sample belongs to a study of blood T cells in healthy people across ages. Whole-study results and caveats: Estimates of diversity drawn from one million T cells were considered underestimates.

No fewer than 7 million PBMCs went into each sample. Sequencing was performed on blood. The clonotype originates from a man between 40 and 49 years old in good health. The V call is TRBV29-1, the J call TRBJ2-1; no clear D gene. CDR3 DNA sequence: TGCAGCGTTGCTTACTCGGGCGGCTACAATGAGCAGTTCTTT. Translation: CSVAYSGGYNEQFF.